This T cell receptor beta chain stems from a study of a mutant IDH1 vaccine in newly diagnosed glioma. Study as a whole: Vaccination followed radiotherapy alone by 4-6 weeks, or accompanied temozolomide cycles. Males made up about 60% and females approximately 38% of treated patients, whose mean age was 40.4 years. V12 fell at week 35 and V13, the study end, at week 47. Findings and caveats of the study: Pseudoprogression appeared unlinked to shifts in leading peripheral T cell clonotypes.

The V gene's germline CDR1 is SGHNT and CDR2 YYREEE (reference sequence). This CDR3 has 13 amino acids. Trimming stripped 7 bases from V and 0 bases from J, with 10 bases between. This clone was picked up a small number of times. Antigen unknown. The time point denotes: week 35, safety follow-up. A single vaccine dose contained 300 ug of mutant IDH1 20-mer peptide, and topical imiquimod was used with it. The table came from immunoSEQ multiplex PCR; TCRdb's copy has only in-frame clones and leaves some out. Of about 42,000 clones detected, roughly 84% appear once; the ten largest clones hold roughly 5%.

This sequence originates from a woman aged 50 to 60 with glioma. This material consisted of PBMCs, taken from a glioma patient whose treatment included an IDH1 peptide vaccine. The V gene is TRBV5-4, the J gene TRBJ1-1, with D possibly TRBD1 on 5 matching bases. Written as DNA, the CDR3 is TGTGCCAGCGGGACTGAACTGAACACTGAAGCTTTCTTT. It specifies CASGTELNTEAFF.